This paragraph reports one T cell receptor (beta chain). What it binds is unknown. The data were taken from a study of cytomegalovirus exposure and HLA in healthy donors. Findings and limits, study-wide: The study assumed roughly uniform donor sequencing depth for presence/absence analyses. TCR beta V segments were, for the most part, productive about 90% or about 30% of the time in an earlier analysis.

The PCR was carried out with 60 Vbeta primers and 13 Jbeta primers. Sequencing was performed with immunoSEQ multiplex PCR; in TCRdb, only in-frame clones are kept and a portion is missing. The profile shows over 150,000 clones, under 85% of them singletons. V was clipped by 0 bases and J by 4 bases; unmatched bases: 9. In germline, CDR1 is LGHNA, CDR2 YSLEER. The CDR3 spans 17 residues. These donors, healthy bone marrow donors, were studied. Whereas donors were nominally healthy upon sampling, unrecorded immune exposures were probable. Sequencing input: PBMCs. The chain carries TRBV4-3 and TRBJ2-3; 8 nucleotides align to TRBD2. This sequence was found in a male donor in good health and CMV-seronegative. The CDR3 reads CASSQEAAGVMSDTQYF. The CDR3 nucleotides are TGCGCCAGCAGCCAAGAGGCAGCGGGAGTAATGTCAGATACGCAGTATTTT.